Included here is one T cell receptor beta chain sequence, with context. No antigen is known for it. Time point described: newly diagnosed, previously untreated cHL patient sample. Untreated, newly diagnosed classical Hodgkin lymphoma PBMCs were comparators. The data originate from a study of PD-1 blockade in classical Hodgkin lymphoma. CDR3 size: 15 residues. Germline CDR1 and CDR2: MDHEN and SYDVKM. The V and J ends lost 6 bases and 2 bases respectively, with 11 bases between them. Notes on the study in general: Why repertoires differed is undefined; disease activity or prior therapy possibly contributed. Relative to healthy donors, newly diagnosed patients reportedly had lower baseline TCR diversity, which was reported as lower still in relapsed/refractory patients.

TCRdb's table, derived via immunoSEQ multiplex PCR, lists solely in-frame clones and lacks some. The data contain over 25,000 clones, under 95% of them seen just once; the ten biggest clones take up 2.3%. The sequenced sample was peripheral blood mononuclear cells (PBMCs). This clonotype was obtained from a human donor with classical Hodgkin lymphoma. This chain connects TRBV28 to TRBJ2-6; D is possibly TRBD2 (5 bases). This CDR3 is CASRSRGAGANVLTF. In DNA form, the CDR3 reads TGTGCCAGCAGAAGCCGGGGAGCTGGGGCCAACGTCCTGACTTTC.